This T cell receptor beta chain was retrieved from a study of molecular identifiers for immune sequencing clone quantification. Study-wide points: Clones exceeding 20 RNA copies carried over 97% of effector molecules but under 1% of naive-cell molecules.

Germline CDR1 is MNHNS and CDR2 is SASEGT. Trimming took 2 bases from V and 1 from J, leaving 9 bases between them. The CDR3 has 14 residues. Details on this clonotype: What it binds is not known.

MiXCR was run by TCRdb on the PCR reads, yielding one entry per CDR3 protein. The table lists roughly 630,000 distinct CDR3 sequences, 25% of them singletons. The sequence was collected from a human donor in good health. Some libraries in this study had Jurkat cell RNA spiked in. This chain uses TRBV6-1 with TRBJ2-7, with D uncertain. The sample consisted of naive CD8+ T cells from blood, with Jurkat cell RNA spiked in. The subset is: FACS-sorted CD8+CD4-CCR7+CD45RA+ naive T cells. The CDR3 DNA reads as TGTGCCAGCAGTGAATATGGGTTGTCCTACGAGCAGTACTTC. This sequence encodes CASSEYGLSYEQYF.